The rows below give T cell receptor beta chains drawn from one sample of a study of blood T cell repertoires in COVID-19. The method was immunoSEQ multiplex PCR; TCRdb's version includes in-frame clones alone and lacks a portion of them. This repertoire shows fewer than 150,000 clones, 70% to 90% found once; its top ten account for approximately 10%. The material sequenced was peripheral blood. All receptors derive from a woman aged 80 or older with acute or convalescent COVID-19. The CDR3 runs from the conserved cysteine through the conserved F or W. Fields, in order: D gene, V gene, clone size, J gene, CDR3 length, CDR3 DNA, CDR3 protein. The D gene is left open where the match is weak. The size of a clone is reported for some rows only, either as once, few or many, or as a class for expanded clones.

D: TRBD1; V: TRBV28; size: NA; J: TRBJ1-1; length: 19; DNA: TGTGCCAGCAGTTACAAGGGGTGGACAGGGGGCCGCATGAACACTGAAGCTTTCTTT; CDR3: CASSYKGWTGGRMNTEAFF
D: TRBD1; V: TRBV7-8; size: NA; J: TRBJ2-7; length: 15; DNA: TGTGCCAGCAGCTTAGGGACAGGGAGCTCCTACGAGCAGTACTTC; CDR3: CASSLGTGSSYEQYF
D: TRBD1; V: TRBV7-2; size: NA; J: TRBJ1-6; length: 15; DNA: TGTGCCAGCAGCTTCGACAGGGTGCGGAATTCACCCCTCCACTTT; CDR3: CASSFDRVRNSPLHF
D: NA; V: TRBV30; size: NA; J: TRBJ1-6; length: 14; DNA: TGTGCCTGGAGTGGCGGTCGGATTAATTCACCCCTCCACTTT; CDR3: CAWSGGRINSPLHF
D: TRBD1; V: TRBV27; size: NA; J: TRBJ1-5; length: 15; DNA: TGTGCCAGCATGCGACAGGGTTATAGCAATCAGCCCCAGCATTTT; CDR3: CASMRQGYSNQPQHF
D: TRBD2; V: TRBV5-1; size: NA; J: TRBJ2-7; length: 16; DNA: TGCGCCAGCAGCCGAAATAGCGGGGGGGCTTACGACGAGCAGTACTTC; CDR3: CASSRNSGGAYDEQYF
D: TRBD2; V: TRBV5-4; size: few; J: TRBJ2-2; length: 15; DNA: TGTGCCAGCAGCTCCCTTGGGGGGGGAACCGGGGAGCTGTTTTTT; CDR3: CASSSLGGGTGELFF
D: NA; V: TRBV28; size: NA; J: TRBJ2-4; length: 13; DNA: TGTGCCAGCAGTCCGACAGCCAAGGACATTCAGTACTTC; CDR3: CASSPTAKDIQYF
D: TRBD1; V: TRBV2; size: once; J: TRBJ2-2; length: 16; DNA: TGTGCCAGCAGTATATGGGACAGGGGCGGCACCGGGGAGCTGTTTTTT; CDR3: CASSIWDRGGTGELFF
D: TRBD1; V: TRBV4-2; size: NA; J: TRBJ2-7; length: 14; DNA: TGTGCCAGCAGCCTCGGACAGGTCGGGTACGAGCAGTACTTC; CDR3: CASSLGQVGYEQYF
D: TRBD1; V: TRBV4-1; size: NA; J: TRBJ1-1; length: 16; DNA: TGCGCCAGCAGCCGCAGACAGGGGGTATCGGACACTGAAGCTTTCTTT; CDR3: CASSRRQGVSDTEAFF
D: TRBD2; V: TRBV3-1/TRBV3-2; size: NA; J: TRBJ2-7; length: 16; DNA: TGTGCCAGCAGCCAAGATGGCCAGCGGGGGGGCCACGAGCAGTACTTC; CDR3: CASSQDGQRGGHEQYF
D: NA; V: TRBV29-1; size: NA; J: TRBJ2-1; length: 13; DNA: TGCAGCACTCGACAGGGAGGCTACAATGAGCAGTTCTTC; CDR3: CSTRQGGYNEQFF
D: NA; V: TRBV11-2; size: NA; J: TRBJ1-2; length: 12; DNA: TGTGCCAGCAGAGGGGACACCTATGGCTACACCTTC; CDR3: CASRGDTYGYTF
D: TRBD1; V: TRBV7-2; size: NA; J: TRBJ1-5; length: 16; DNA: TGTGCCAGCAGCTTAGGAACAGGGGAAAACAATCAGCCCCAGCATTTT; CDR3: CASSLGTGENNQPQHF
D: TRBD2; V: TRBV27; size: NA; J: TRBJ2-3; length: 15; DNA: TGTGCCAGCAGTTTAAGGCGGGGGGGGGAAGATACGCAGTATTTT; CDR3: CASSLRRGGEDTQYF
D: TRBD2; V: TRBV7-2; size: NA; J: TRBJ2-1; length: 16; DNA: TGTGCCAGCAGCTTGGTAGCGGGGGGGGCCTACAATGAGCAGTTCTTC; CDR3: CASSLVAGGAYNEQFF
D: TRBD1; V: TRBV4-2; size: NA; J: TRBJ1-2; length: 14; DNA: TGTGCCAGCAGCCAAGATGACAGGGGGCCCGGCTACACCTTC; CDR3: CASSQDDRGPGYTF
D: TRBD1; V: TRBV3-1/TRBV3-2; size: NA; J: TRBJ2-1; length: 13; DNA: TGTGCCAGCAGCCTCGGGACAGGGGCCGAGCAGTTCTTC; CDR3: CASSLGTGAEQFF
D: NA; V: TRBV19; size: NA; J: TRBJ1-5; length: 16; DNA: TGTGCCAGTACCCCAACATGGGGGCAGGGTAATCAGCCCCAGCATTTT; CDR3: CASTPTWGQGNQPQHF
D: NA; V: TRBV20-1; size: NA; J: TRBJ1-2; length: 11; DNA: TGCAGTGCTGGGACAAGTTATGGCTACACCTTC; CDR3: CSAGTSYGYTF
D: TRBD2; V: TRBV4-1; size: NA; J: TRBJ2-1; length: 15; DNA: TGCGCCAGCAGCCAAGATGGGGGGGGGTACAATGAGCAGTTCTTC; CDR3: CASSQDGGGYNEQFF
D: TRBD2; V: TRBV7-3; size: NA; J: TRBJ2-3; length: 15; DNA: TGTGCCAGCAGCTTAGCCGGCGGGGGGGCAGATACGCAGTATTTT; CDR3: CASSLAGGGADTQYF
D: TRBD2; V: TRBV4-1; size: NA; J: TRBJ2-3; length: 16; DNA: TGCGCCAGCAGCCGACGACTAGCGGAGGGCACAGATACGCAGTATTTT; CDR3: CASSRRLAEGTDTQYF
D: NA; V: TRBV7-9; size: NA; J: TRBJ1-3; length: 13; DNA: TGTGCCAGCAGCCGAAGAGATGGAAACACCATATATTTT; CDR3: CASSRRDGNTIYF
D: TRBD1; V: TRBV7-2; size: NA; J: TRBJ1-2; length: 14; DNA: TGTGCCAGCAGCTTAAGACAGGGACCCTATGGCTACACCTTC; CDR3: CASSLRQGPYGYTF
D: NA; V: TRBV5-1; size: NA; J: TRBJ1-6; length: 15; DNA: TGCGCCAGCAAGGTGGAGGCCGGGGTCAATTCACCCCTCCACTTT; CDR3: CASKVEAGVNSPLHF
D: TRBD2; V: TRBV5-4; size: NA; J: TRBJ2-3; length: 15; DNA: TGTGCCAGCAGCGCCGGACTAGCGGGGGGAGATACGCAGTATTTT; CDR3: CASSAGLAGGDTQYF